These 29 T cell receptor beta chains share one sample of origin, sequenced in a study of blood T cell repertoires in COVID-19. Sequencing used immunoSEQ multiplex PCR; TCRdb keeps in-frame clones, though not all of them. The repertoire includes 90,000 to 100,000 clones, under 85% of them detected once, and around 11% sits in the top ten. The sequenced material came from peripheral blood. The receptors shown here come from a human donor in a cohort sampled during active COVID-19.

The V gene is TRBV19, the J gene TRBJ2-4, with D hard to call. The CDR3 length is 15 residues. The ends were cut back, 3 bases at V and 0 bases at J, with 9 bases in the middle. Looked up from germline, CDR1 is LNHDA and CDR2 is SQIVND (reference sequence). CDR3 loop: CASSMHSLAKNIQYF. The DNA for the CDR3 is TGTGCCAGTAGTATGCACAGTTTAGCCAAAAACATTCAGTACTTC.

CDR3 in DNA: TGTGCCAGCAGCTTAGATGGGCAGGGGGCCGTGAAGACCCAGTACTTC. Translating it yields CASSLDGQGAVKTQYF. J is TRBJ2-5 and V is TRBV11-3; 8 nucleotides agree with TRBD1. Germline trimming cut 0 bases from V and 6 bases from J; bases unmatched to any gene: 9. The CDR3 covers 16 residues. Germline-derived CDR1 and CDR2 are SGHNT and YENEEA.

The chain uses TRBV5-1 and TRBJ1-4; no clear D. Germline loops: CDR1 SGHRS, CDR2 YFSETQ. The V and J ends lost 4 bases and 4 bases respectively, with 11 bases between them. CDR3 size: 14 residues. CDR3 nucleotides: TGCGCCAGCAGCCCAGGAGGCCTTAATGAAAAACTGTTTTTT. Its protein is CASSPGGLNEKLFF.

The chain links TRBV28 to TRBJ2-1, with TRBD2 matching over 12 bases. The CDR3 totals 15 residues. V trimming: 4 bases; J trimming: 6 bases; junction bases outside the gene matches: 4. Germline V gene data show CDR1 as MDHEN and CDR2 as SYDVKM. The CDR3 region has the DNA TGTGCCAGCAGTTCCTGGACTAGCGGGACCAATGAGCAGTTCTTC. This translates into CASSSWTSGTNEQFF.

This clone was detected only once. Sequence at one end of the junction differs from germline and may be a read error. The chain links TRBV28 to TRBJ1-5; D possibly corresponds to TRBD1 (5 bases). This CDR3 contains 16 residues. Per germline, CDR1 MDHEN and CDR2 SYDVKM. The CDR3 spells CKSNGPSGLYNQPQHF. The CDR3 nucleotides read TGCAAATCAAACGGCCCCTCGGGACTTTACAATCAGCCCCAGCATTTT.

This clone came up once. V gene TRBV19 combines with J gene TRBJ1-6; possible D gene TRBD1, 6 bases. Looked up from germline, CDR1 is LNHDA and CDR2 is SQIVND (reference sequence). The germline V and J ends were trimmed by 3 bases and 5 bases, with 8 bases remaining between them. The CDR3 is 14 amino acids. The chain's CDR3 is CASSIGQNNSPLHF. The CDR3 bases are TGTGCCAGTAGTATCGGACAGAATAATTCACCCCTCCACTTT.

The V gene is TRBV27, the J gene TRBJ1-2; 10 nucleotides agree with TRBD1. Trimming removed 5 bases from V and 3 bases from J; junction bases left unmatched: 6. Germline CDR1 MNHEY, CDR2 SMNVEV (reference sequence). This CDR3 spans 15 amino acids. The CDR3 DNA follows: TGTGCCAGCAGTGCATTGACAGGGGGCGACTATGGCTACACCTTC. Protein product: CASSALTGGDYGYTF.

V is TRBV5-4 and J is TRBJ1-5; the match to TRBD1 covers 8 bases. Germline CDR1 is SGHNT and CDR2 is YYREEE (reference sequence). The CDR3 contains 14 residues. Unmatched junction bases numbered 4, after V lost 5 bases and J lost 3 bases. The CDR3 bases are TGTGCCAGCAGTCAGGACAGGGTCAATCAGCCCCAGCATTTT. This gives the protein CASSQDRVNQPQHF.

The rearrangement links TRBV4-2 to TRBJ2-1, with TRBD2 matching over 9 bases. This CDR3 region has 16 residues. V shed 1 base, J shed 3 bases, and the junction held 4 bases outside the gene matches. Germline CDR1 and CDR2: LGHNA and YNFKEQ. The CDR3 bases are TGTGCCAGCAGCCAAGCTCTAGCGGGACTCTACAATGAGCAGTTCTTC. Translated: CASSQALAGLYNEQFF.

The chain carries TRBV9 and TRBJ2-1; D not certain. The CDR3 covers 13 residues. Per the germline V gene, CDR1 is SGDLS and CDR2 is YYNGEE. The germline V and J ends were trimmed by 3 bases and 4 bases, with 8 bases remaining between them. The DNA for the CDR3 is TGTGCCAGCAGCGGGCTAGTATACAATGAGCAGTTCTTC. It codes for CASSGLVYNEQFF.

This chain connects TRBV5-4 to TRBJ2-2, with a tentative D call TRBD2 (6 bases). The CDR3 has 14 amino acids. V was clipped by 3 bases and J by 3 bases, with 9 bases between them. The V gene's germline CDR1 is SGHNT and CDR2 YYREEE (reference sequence). CDR3 residues: CASSSGGYTGELFF. DNA for the CDR3: TGTGCCAGCAGCTCCGGGGGTTACACCGGGGAGCTGTTTTTT.

Comment on this clone: A junction boundary mismatches the germline segment, possibly from a read error. The V call is TRBV7-2, the J call TRBJ1-2; D perhaps matches TRBD1 (5 bases). The CDR3 runs 13 residues. The germline CDR1 and CDR2 sequences are SGHTA and FQGNSA. CDR3 sequence: CASSFAQGHGHTF. The CDR3 nucleotides read TGTGCCAGCAGCTTTGCTCAGGGCCATGGCCACACCTTC.

This CDR3 is CASSMGAGIPNEQYF. The CDR3 DNA reads as TGTGCCAGTAGTATGGGAGCGGGGATCCCCAACGAGCAGTACTTC. The chain recombines TRBV19 with TRBJ2-7, with 7 bases fitting TRBD2. The CDR3 consists of 15 residues. Trimming cost V 3 bases and J 5 bases; bases outside gene matches: 10. Germline loops: CDR1 LNHDA, CDR2 SQIVND (reference sequence).

The V call is TRBV7-9, the J call TRBJ1-1, with 8 bases identical to TRBD1. With 5 bases clipped from V and 2 bases from J, the junction kept 4 bases outside the gene matches. CDR1 is SEHNR and CDR2 is FQNEAQ in the germline V gene (reference sequence). CDR3 length: 14 amino acids. CDR3: CASSKDRGNTEAFF. In DNA form, the CDR3 reads TGTGCCAGCAGCAAAGACAGGGGCAACACTGAAGCTTTCTTT.

The chain has TRBV4-3 and TRBJ2-6; D not certain. The CDR3 has 19 residues. V was shortened by 0 bases and J by 0 bases, with 15 bases between the two germline ends. Germline CDR1 reads LGHNA; CDR2 reads YSLEER. The CDR3: CASSQDRLARSSGANVLTF. The DNA for the CDR3 is TGCGCCAGCAGCCAAGATCGGTTGGCGCGGAGCTCTGGGGCCAACGTCCTGACTTTC.

V gene TRBV7-7 combines with J gene TRBJ2-3, with a possible D match to TRBD1 (6 bases). Trimming took 2 bases from V and 1 from J, leaving 13 bases between them. CDR3 length: 16 residues. Germline V gene sequence: CDR1 SSHAT, CDR2 FNYEAQ (reference sequence). CDR3 DNA: TGTGCCAGCAGCTTAACCAGGGGTTTTCGCACAGATACGCAGTATTTT. It codes for CASSLTRGFRTDTQYF. Based on the CDR3 plus reference TRBV7-7 and TRBJ2-3, the full variable domain is GAGVSQSPRYKVTKRGQDVTLRCDPISSHATLYWYQQALGQGPEFLTYFNYEAQPDKSGLPSDRFSAERPEGSISTLTIQRTEQRDSAMYRCASSLTRGFRTDTQYFGPGTRLTVL.

This clone showed up just once. V usage is TRBV5-1 and J usage is TRBJ1-1, with TRBD1 identical over 8 bases. Losses at the gene ends were 3 bases for V and 1 base for J; bases not matched to a gene: 2. Looked up from germline, CDR1 is SGHRS and CDR2 is YFSETQ. CDR3 length equals 14 residues. Here the CDR3 DNA reads TGCGCCAGCAGCTGGGGACAGGAGAACACTGAAGCTTTCTTT. It yields the protein CASSWGQENTEAFF.

The chain carries TRBV19 and TRBJ1-3; 8 nucleotides match TRBD1. V dropped 1 base and J dropped 0; count of bases not matched to a gene: 8. Per germline, CDR1 LNHDA and CDR2 SQIVND (reference sequence). The CDR3 sequence is 18 residues long. DNA of the CDR3: TGTGCCAGTAGTATAGGCGCCCGGACAGGGAGCTCTGGAAACACCATATATTTT. It codes for CASSIGARTGSSGNTIYF.

The chain has TRBV15 and TRBJ1-1; TRBD1 matches 7 bases. Germline assignment: CDR1 LNHNV and CDR2 YYDKDF (reference sequence). The CDR3 has 13 residues. J lost 6 bases, V lost 2 bases, and 3 bases had no gene match. The CDR3, as DNA: TGTGCCACCAGCAGACAGACAGGGCCTGAAGCTTTCTTT. It yields the protein CATSRQTGPEAFF.

Here the CDR3 reads CASSQAPGQGAGAFF. The CDR3 DNA reads as TGCGCCAGCAGCCAAGCGCCGGGACAGGGGGCTGGAGCTTTCTTT. This chain connects TRBV4-3 to TRBJ1-1, with 12 positions matching TRBD1. The CDR3 sequence is 15 residues long. After removal of 1 base from V and 10 bases from J, the junction contained 7 bases not matched to a gene. The germline CDR1 and CDR2 sequences are LGHNA and YSLEER.

CDR3 in amino acids: CASSQVFFDSPLHF. CDR3 sequence (DNA): TGTGCCAGCAGCCAAGTTTTCTTTGATTCACCCCTCCACTTT. J is TRBJ1-6 and V is TRBV3-1 (or the pseudogene TRBV3-2); D gene uncertain. This CDR3 region has 14 residues. The germline V and J ends were trimmed by 1 base and 8 bases, with 9 bases remaining between them. CDR1 and CDR2 (germline): LGHDT, YNNKEL (reference sequence).

Only one count was recorded for this clone. CDR3 coding DNA: TGTGCCAGCAGCTCCGGGACAGGGAGGAATGAGCAGTTCTTC. Residues: CASSSGTGRNEQFF. The chain has TRBV28 and TRBJ2-1, with 9 bases aligning to TRBD1. CDR3 length: 14 amino acids. The V gene end was trimmed by 6 bases and the J gene end by 7 bases; junction bases not matched to a gene: 7. Per the germline V gene, CDR1 is MDHEN and CDR2 is SYDVKM.

This clone has only a few counts. This chain uses TRBV27 with TRBJ2-6; 8 positions agree with TRBD1. V gave up 5 bases and J gave up 4 bases; unmatched junction bases: 7. Per the germline V gene, CDR1 is MNHEY and CDR2 is SMNVEV (reference sequence). This CDR3 has 16 amino acids. CDR3 in amino acids: CASSRVQGAGANVLTF. As DNA, the CDR3 is TGTGCCAGCAGTCGGGTTCAGGGGGCCGGGGCCAACGTCCTGACTTTC.

The V gene is TRBV4-3, the J gene TRBJ2-5; 9 bases map to TRBD1. The CDR3 totals 14 residues. The V segment lost 4 bases and the J segment 4 bases; nucleotides outside the gene matches: 4. Per the germline V gene, CDR1 is LGHNA and CDR2 is YSLEER. The CDR3 is CASSPTGGSETQYF. CDR3 DNA sequence: TGCGCCAGCAGCCCGACAGGGGGGTCAGAGACCCAGTACTTC.

J is TRBJ1-1 and V is TRBV7-8; tentative D call: TRBD1 (6 bases). The CDR3 contains 17 residues. The V and J ends lost 4 bases and 4 bases respectively, with 22 bases between them. The germline V gene has CDR1 SGHVS and CDR2 FQNEAQ. Here the CDR3 DNA reads TGTGCCAGCAGCTCCAAGCGACAGGCCATTACGGGCACTGAAGCTTTCTTT. This codes for CASSSKRQAITGTEAFF.

The J gene is TRBJ2-7, the V gene TRBV30; 8 nucleotides align to TRBD1. CDR1 is GTSNPN and CDR2 is SVGIG in the germline V gene (reference sequence). The J segment lost 3 bases and the V segment lost 4 bases, leaving 5 bases of the junction unmatched. The CDR3 has 13 residues. CDR3 DNA sequence: TGTGCCTGGAACCGACAGGGGTACTACGAGCAGTACTTC. The encoded protein is CAWNRQGYYEQYF.

The CDR3 sequence: CASSPTGNQPQHF. CDR3 bases: TGTGCCAGCAGCCCAACAGGTAATCAGCCCCAGCATTTT. The V call is TRBV7-9, the J call TRBJ1-5; tentative D call: TRBD1 (5 bases). Germline CDR1 is SEHNR and CDR2 is FQNEAQ (reference sequence). Trimming removed 5 bases at V and 4 bases at J, with 9 bases between. The CDR3 runs to 13 residues.

V and J are TRBV29-1 and TRBJ2-7; 11 bases are a match to TRBD2. Germline V gene lookup returns CDR1 SQVTM and CDR2 ANQGSEA. The CDR3 totals 13 residues. J gave up 6 bases and V 6 bases, and 7 bases lay outside the gene matches. DNA of the CDR3: TGCAGCGTCCTTAGCGGGAGGGTTGCCGAGCAGTACTTC. Encoded protein: CSVLSGRVAEQYF.

The V and J genes are TRBV11-1 and TRBJ1-2; D remains unclear. From germline, CDR1 is SGHAT and CDR2 FQDESV (reference sequence). V dropped 5 bases and J dropped 10 bases, with 11 bases sitting between them. The CDR3 spans 11 residues. The CDR3 nucleotides are TGTGCCAGCAGCCCGAAGCCTGACTACACCTTC. As protein: CASSPKPDYTF.